This T cell receptor beta chain was identified during a study of tumor-infiltrating lymphocytes in primary liver carcinoma. Losses at the gene ends were 3 bases for V and 4 bases for J; bases not matched to a gene: 18. The CDR3 loop spans 19 amino acids. Germline V gene sequence: CDR1 SGHAT, CDR2 FQDESV (reference sequence). A note on this clonotype: The target antigen is unknown.

Study results and limitations: Among the pair types, tumor region pairs showed more overlap than tumor-adjacent and tumor-blood pairs. When set against blood, tumors had a significantly higher top-250-clone fraction (p = 0.039).

The study extracted blood RNA from unsorted whole blood and also extracted germline DNA. Chronic HBV infection was present, with no prior treatment. The authors made TCR beta cDNA from around 500 ng total RNA with a constant-region primer. Employing slightly modified ARM-PCR, three nested multiplex PCR rounds were run, and these gave rise to the TCR beta libraries. TRBV1-TRBV30 forward primers paired with a C-beta reverse primer drove the first two PCR rounds, approximately 11 cycles each. TCRdb re-called the multiplex PCR reads with MiXCR, one entry per CDR3 protein. The sample yields roughly 180,000 distinct CDR3 sequences, about 55% seen once.

This receptor was taken from a man aged 40-50 years with primary liver carcinoma and hepatitis B virus infection. The rearrangement uses TRBV11-1 and TRBJ2-1; 7 bases are a match to TRBD2. The specimen was peripheral blood. CDR3 sequence reads: CASSFGLGLVGTSYNEQFF. CDR3 in DNA: TGTGCCAGCAGCTTTGGACTCGGACTAGTGGGAACCTCATACAATGAGCAGTTCTTC.